This entry features one T cell receptor beta chain sequence. Antigen unknown. This specimen belongs to a study of vaccination and CD4 T cells after COVID-19. Study as a whole: Drawing of post-COVID samples took place a median approximately 100 days after diagnosis (range 35 to 161). Notes on the study in general: Spike mono-reactive clones accounted for 304 of the 307 vaccine-specific clones found in convalescent patients.

The Oncomine TCR Beta short-read assay was applied to DNA of cultured CD4+ T cells. TCRdb fed the PCR reads into MiXCR, producing one record per CDR3 protein. The sample consists of around 26,000 distinct CDR3 sequences, around three fifths of them appearing once. Trimming removed 6 bases from V and 8 bases from J, with 11 bases in between. CDR1 is SGHVS, CDR2 FQNEAQ, per germline. This CDR3 is built from 13 residues. Treatment here: roughly 11-day PBMC culture with coronavirus spike peptide pools or control peptides (ViraFEST assay). ViraFEST grew antigen-specific T cells using peptide pools, then sequenced TCRs. IL-2 at around 9.4 IU/ml and peptide pools at approximately 10 ug/ml were added to PBMCs cultured at two million per well.

The source is a human donor who had recovered from COVID-19. The sample was CD4+ T cells from blood, cultured in vitro. The chain recombines TRBV7-8 with TRBJ1-6; a possible D gene is TRBD1 (5 bases). The CDR3 nucleotides are TGTGCCAGCAGACCGGGGGGGGATTCACCCCTCCACTTT. Protein product: CASRPGGDSPLHF.